This T cell receptor beta chain was observed in a study of T-cell reconstitution after alpha-beta-depleted transplantation in children. The sample holds many counts of this clonotype. V gave up 1 base and J gave up 3 bases, with 11 bases separating them. This CDR3 has 14 residues. Germline V lookup: CDR1 DFQATT, CDR2 SNEGSKA (reference sequence). Preparing the TCRbeta library involved the use of unique molecular identifiers. TCRdb re-analysed the PCR reads in MiXCR, keeping a single row per CDR3 protein. Altogether approximately 650,000 distinct CDR3 sequences are present, 10% to 15% being singletons, with the ten largest covering 0.79%.

The clonotype comes from a girl aged 2 to 9 with congenital amegakaryocytic thrombocytopenia, due to receive a stem cell transplant. The sequences come from PBMCs, collected before TCRalphabeta/CD19-depleted stem cell transplant. This sequence joins TRBV20-1 and TRBJ2-3; D gene unclear. The CDR3 is CSARGDAGTDTQYF. DNA of the CDR3: TGCAGTGCTAGAGGGGATGCCGGTACAGATACGCAGTATTTT.